The sequence of this T cell receptor beta chain was determined in a study of metastatic and nonmetastatic thyroid tumors. This clone ranks as medium-sized. TCRdb re-analyzed the PCR reads using MiXCR. The profile shows tens of thousands of clones, 25% of them singletons. V shed 5 bases and J shed 0 bases, with 14 bases lying between them. Germline assignment: CDR1 MDHEN and CDR2 SYDVKM. The CDR3 sequence is 15 residues long. No treatment of any kind had been given to any patient before thyroid surgery. The sequencing sample was made of blood. This receptor was identified in a female donor with papillary thyroid cancer or a benign thyroid nodule (not recorded which). Some clones in this sample may be carry-over from other donors' samples. The genes are TRBV28 and TRBJ2-7; D tentatively reads TRBD1 or TRBD2 (5 bases each). In DNA form, the CDR3 reads TGTGCCAGCAGTCTCGGTGGGACGGGCTCCTACGAGCAGTACTTC. Its protein is CASSLGGTGSYEQYF.